This T cell receptor (beta chain) comes out of a study of T cell responses to AZD1222 COVID-19 vaccine. Findings and limits, study-wide: Increased Spike-specific TCR breadth and depth were observed after two AZD1222 doses. Females outnumbered males among donors, who were mostly white British; clonal diversity was possibly underestimated. Repertoire sampling happened only post peak T cell response.

To note about this clone: As yet, its antigen is unknown.

Data came from immunoSEQ multiplex PCR; TCRdb stores just in-frame clones and leaves some out. The profile covers under 200,000 clones, with 92% appearing a single time and around 4.5% taken by the ten largest. The sequencing here drew on peripheral blood, taken on day 0 of MenACWY control vaccination. The TCR sequence derives from an adult in good health.

DNA for the CDR3: TGTGCCAGCAGCTCTCCCGCGGGACTACAGAACACCGGGGAGCTGTTTTTT. Translation: CASSSPAGLQNTGELFF. The chain couples TRBV5-5 to TRBJ2-2; 7 bases map to TRBD2. The trim removed 3 bases at V and 1 base at J, leaving 9 bases unmatched. The CDR3 length is 17 residues. Germline V gene sequence: CDR1 SGHKS, CDR2 YYEKEE (reference sequence). Complete variable domain (other parts from reference TRBV5-5 and TRBJ2-2): DAGVTQSPTHLIKTRGQQVTLRCSPISGHKSVSWYQQVLGQGPQFIFQYYEKEERGRGNFPDRFSARQFPNYSSELNVNALLLGDSALYLCASSSPAGLQNTGELFFGEGSRLTVL.